The 15 T cell receptor beta chains reported below all come from one sample, sequenced in a study of tumor and adjacent non-tumor tissue in lung cancer. Three rounds of nested PCR, following a modified ARM-PCR protocol, produced the TCRbeta library. Each CDR3 protein gets one entry after TCRdb re-called the multiplex PCR reads with MiXCR. This sample has about 76,000 distinct CDR3 sequences; around 65% occur once, and the top ten carry over 9.5%. The template was RNA from unsorted bulk tissue. Sequenced: lung tumor tissue. All receptors derive from a woman between 70 and 85 years old with non-small cell lung cancer.

Concerning this clonotype itself: The conserved phenylalanine or tryptophan normally closing the CDR3 is absent here, so this likely arose from a read error. The rearrangement uses TRBV4-1 and TRBJ2-1, with TRBD2 matching 8 bases. Looked up from germline, CDR1 is MGHRA and CDR2 is YSYEKL. This CDR3 has 17 amino acids. The CDR3 sequence is CASNQAVRAGESNEQFL. CDR3 in DNA: TGCGCCAGCAACCAAGCGGTGCGAGCGGGAGAGTCCAATGAGCAGTTCTTA.

Judged by abundance, this clonotype is medium-sized. The V gene is TRBV6-1, the J gene TRBJ2-1; 13 nucleotides line up with TRBD2. The CDR3 spans 16 residues. The germline CDR1 and CDR2 sequences are MNHNS and SASEGT. The ends lost 8 bases at V and 9 bases at J; junction bases unmatched: 13. CDR3 sequence reads: CASARTSGSPAGEQFF. The CDR3 DNA sequence: TGTGCCAGCGCAAGGACTAGCGGGAGTCCCGCGGGTGAGCAGTTCTTC.

Comment on this clonotype: Sequence at one end of the junction differs from germline and may be a read error. The chain employs TRBV29-1 and TRBJ2-5, with D tentatively TRBD1 or TRBD2 (5 bases each). The CDR3 extends over 13 amino acids. Germline-derived CDR1 and CDR2 are SQVTM and ANQGSEA. DNA of the CDR3: TGTAGCACACGACGGGGCGGTGGAGAGACCCATTACTTC. Amino acid sequence: CSTRRGGGETHYF.

This clonotype was seen once. Without the conserved terminal phenylalanine or tryptophan, this CDR3 likely stems from a read error. This chain joins TRBV13 and TRBJ2-7; D may be TRBD2 (5 bases). CDR3 size: 15 residues. Germline values: CDR1 PRHDT, CDR2 FYEKMQ (reference sequence). DNA for the CDR3: TGTGTCAACAGCTTAGTTGCTAGCCCTCACCACGAGCAGTACTAC. Its translation: CVNSLVASPHHEQYY.

This clonotype was seen a single time. Germline is not matched at one junction end, which may reflect a read error. J is TRBJ2-1 and V is TRBV5-5; D is tentatively TRBD1 or TRBD2 (5 bases each). Germline CDR1 reads SGHKS; CDR2 reads YYEKEE (reference sequence). The CDR3 has 13 amino acids. The CDR3 region is CASSFRGYIEQFF. Written as DNA, the CDR3 is TGTGCCAGCAGCTTCCGGGGCTACATTGAGCAGTTCTTC.

Comments on this clonotype: At one boundary the junction diverges from the germline segment, which might be a read error. The chain recombines TRBV11-1 with TRBJ2-1, with 9 positions matching TRBD2. Germline lookup yields CDR1 SGHAT and CDR2 FQDESV (reference sequence). CDR3 size: 17 residues. CDR3 amino acids: CASSLEPAGGPYNEQFF. The CDR3 DNA reads TGTGCTAGCAGCTTAGAGCCAGCGGGAGGACCCTACAATGAGCAGTTCTTC.

This clonotype appeared a single time. This chain joins TRBV4-1 and TRBJ2-2; 8 bases line up with TRBD1. The V gene's germline CDR1 is MGHRA and CDR2 YSYEKL. This CDR3 spans 17 amino acids. Germline trimming cut 6 bases from V and 3 bases from J; bases unmatched to any gene: 12. CDR3 bases: TGCGCCAGCAGTCCGCAACCGGGACAGGATGACACCGGGGAGCTGTTTTTT. Protein: CASSPQPGQDDTGELFF.

Of note for this clonotype: The conserved closing phenylalanine or tryptophan is absent in this CDR3, likely reflecting a read error. The J gene is TRBJ1-3, the V gene TRBV28, with D uncertain. The germline V gene has CDR1 MDHEN and CDR2 SYDVKM. Trimming stripped 6 bases from V and 0 bases from J, with 9 bases between. The CDR3 covers 14 residues. The CDR3 sequence: CASSRVSSGNTIYL. For the CDR3, the DNA is TGTGCCAGCAGCCGCGTCAGCTCTGGAAACACCATATATCTT.

This clonotype was counted once. Because the CDR3 is missing its conserved closing phenylalanine or tryptophan, this is likely a read error. The V and J genes are TRBV11-3 and TRBJ2-5; the D call may be TRBD1 or TRBD2 (5 bases each). CDR3 length: 13 amino acids. Trimming pared 1 base from V and 5 bases from J, leaving 8 bases between. CDR1 and CDR2 from the germline V gene are SGHNT and YENEEA. The CDR3, as DNA: TGTGCCAGCAGCTTAGTCGAGGGGGAGACCCAGTACTCC. Amino acid sequence: CASSLVEGETQYS.

The genes are TRBV6-1 and TRBJ2-7; 12 bases agree with TRBD1. V lost 6 bases and J lost 12; bases outside the gene matches: 12. The germline gives CDR1 MNHNS, CDR2 SASEGT. The CDR3 has 14 amino acids. The CDR3 region has the DNA TGTGCCAGCAGCATCGGGACAGGGGGCTTGCGTAGGTACTTC. This encodes CASSIGTGGLRRYF.

V usage is TRBV6-5 and J usage is TRBJ2-7, with a tentative D call TRBD1 (5 bases). There are 15 residues in the CDR3. Trimming took 0 bases from V and 6 from J, leaving 15 bases between them. The germline V gene encodes CDR1 MNHEY and CDR2 SVGAGI. CDR3: CASSYSTQGACEQYF. In nucleotides, the CDR3 is TGTGCCAGCAGTTACTCGACCCAAGGGGCTTGCGAGCAGTACTTC.

In this sample, this clonotype is medium-sized. The rearrangement links TRBV6-5 to TRBJ1-6; no clear D gene. Germline V gives CDR1 MNHEY, CDR2 SVGAGI. The CDR3 is 15 amino acids. Trimming removed 5 bases from V and 1 base from J, with 9 bases in between. CDR3 protein: CASSPEFSYNSPLHF. For the CDR3, the DNA is TGTGCCAGCAGTCCAGAGTTTTCCTATAATTCACCCCTCCACTTT.

This chain joins TRBV6-4 and TRBJ2-4; 7 nucleotides align to TRBD1. The V gene's germline CDR1 is MRHNA and CDR2 SNTAGT. V shed 5 bases and J 6 bases; nucleotides not matched to a gene: 10. The CDR3 covers 15 residues. Here the CDR3 reads CASSLVTGPGNIQYF. Here the CDR3 DNA reads TGTGCCAGCAGTTTGGTGACAGGGCCCGGAAACATTCAGTACTTC.

Regarding this clonotype: One base away lies a much larger clone, so this may be a sequencing read error. The gene calls are TRBV7-9 and TRBJ1-1; D uncertain. CDR3 size: 13 residues. The germline V and J ends were trimmed by 4 bases and 13 bases, with 19 bases remaining between them. The germline V gene has CDR1 SEHNR and CDR2 FQNEAQ (reference sequence). Here the CDR3 reads CASSSPVGRQVFF. CDR3 DNA sequence: TGTGCCAGCAGCTCGCCGGTCGGGCGCCAAGTTTTCTTT.

Details on this clonotype: The junction departs from the called germline gene at one end, perhaps through a read error. This chain uses TRBV10-3 with TRBJ2-3; a weak D match, TRBD2 (5 bases). CDR3 length: 15 amino acids. Germline CDR1 ENHRY, CDR2 SYGVKD. The CDR3 sequence is CTIKAEAFITDTQYF. As DNA, the CDR3 is TGTACCATCAAGGCGGAGGCCTTTATAACAGATACGCAGTATTTT.